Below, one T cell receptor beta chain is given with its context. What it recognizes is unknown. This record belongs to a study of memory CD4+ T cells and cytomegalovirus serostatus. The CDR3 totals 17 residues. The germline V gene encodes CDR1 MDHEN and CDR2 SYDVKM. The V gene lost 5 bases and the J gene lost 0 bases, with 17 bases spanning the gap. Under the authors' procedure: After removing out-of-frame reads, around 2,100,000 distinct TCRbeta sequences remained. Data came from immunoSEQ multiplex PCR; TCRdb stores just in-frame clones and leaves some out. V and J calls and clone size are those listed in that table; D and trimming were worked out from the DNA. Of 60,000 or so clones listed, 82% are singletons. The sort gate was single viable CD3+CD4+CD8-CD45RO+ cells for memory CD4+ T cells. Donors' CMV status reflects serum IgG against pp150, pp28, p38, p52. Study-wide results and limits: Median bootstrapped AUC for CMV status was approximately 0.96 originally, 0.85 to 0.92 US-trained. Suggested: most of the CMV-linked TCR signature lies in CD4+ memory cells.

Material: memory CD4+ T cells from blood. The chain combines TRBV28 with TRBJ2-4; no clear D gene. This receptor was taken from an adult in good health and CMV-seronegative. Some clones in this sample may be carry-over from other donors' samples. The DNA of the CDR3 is TGTGCCAGCAGTCAAGGCCTGGGCTACCTAGCCAAAAACATTCAGTACTTC. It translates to CASSQGLGYLAKNIQYF.